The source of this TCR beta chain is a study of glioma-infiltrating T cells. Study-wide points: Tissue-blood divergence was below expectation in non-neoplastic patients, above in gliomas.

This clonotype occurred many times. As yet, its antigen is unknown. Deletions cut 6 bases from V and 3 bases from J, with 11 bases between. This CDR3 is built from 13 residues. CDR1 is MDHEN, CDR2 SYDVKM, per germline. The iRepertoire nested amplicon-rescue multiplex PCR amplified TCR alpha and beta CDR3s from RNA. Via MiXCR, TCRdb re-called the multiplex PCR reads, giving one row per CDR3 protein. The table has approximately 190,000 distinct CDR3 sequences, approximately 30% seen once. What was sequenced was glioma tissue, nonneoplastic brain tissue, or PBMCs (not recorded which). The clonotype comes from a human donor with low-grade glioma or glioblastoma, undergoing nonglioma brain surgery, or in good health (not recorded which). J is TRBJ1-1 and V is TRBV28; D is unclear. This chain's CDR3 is CASRRGGDTEAFF. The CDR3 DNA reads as TGTGCCAGCAGGCGGGGTGGGGACACTGAAGCTTTCTTT. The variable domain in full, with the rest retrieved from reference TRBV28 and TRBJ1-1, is DVKVTQSSRYLVKRTGEKVFLECVQDMDHENMFWYRQDPGLGLRLIYFSYDVKMKEKGDIPEGYSVSREKKERFSLILESASTNQTSMYLCASRRGGDTEAFFGQGTRLTVV.